This T cell receptor (beta chain) derives from a study of cytomegalovirus exposure and HLA in healthy donors. PCR employed 60 Vbeta and 13 Jbeta primers. Repertoires were generated with immunoSEQ multiplex PCR, while TCRdb's copy carries only in-frame clones and drops some. Found here are tens of thousands of clones; the top ten clones hold under 2%. This clonotype was obtained from a woman aged 40 to 50 in good health and CMV-seropositive. The source material was PBMCs.

The CDR3 sequence: CATSSSGENTGELFF. The CDR3 region has the DNA TGTGCCACCAGCAGCTCAGGGGAGAACACCGGGGAGCTGTTTTTT. The chain combines TRBV15 with TRBJ2-2, with D possibly matching TRBD1 (6 bases). This CDR3 is 15 amino acids long. Germline CDR1 is LNHNV and CDR2 is YYDKDF (reference sequence). V was shortened by 3 bases and J by 1 base, with 9 bases between the two germline ends.